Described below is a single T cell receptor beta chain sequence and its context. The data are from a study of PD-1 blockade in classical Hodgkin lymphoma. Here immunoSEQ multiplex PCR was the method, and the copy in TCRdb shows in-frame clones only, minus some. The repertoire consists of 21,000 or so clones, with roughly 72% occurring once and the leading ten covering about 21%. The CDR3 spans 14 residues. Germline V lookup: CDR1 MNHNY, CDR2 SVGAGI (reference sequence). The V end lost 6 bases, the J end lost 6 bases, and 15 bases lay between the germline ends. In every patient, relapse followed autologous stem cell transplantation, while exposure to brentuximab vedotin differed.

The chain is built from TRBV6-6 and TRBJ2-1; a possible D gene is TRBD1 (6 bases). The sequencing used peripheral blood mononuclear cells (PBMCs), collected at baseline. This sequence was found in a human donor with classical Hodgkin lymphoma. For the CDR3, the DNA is TGTGCCAGCAGGGGGCAGGGGTCATCCAATGAGCAGTTCTTC. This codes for CASRGQGSSNEQFF.